This TCR beta chain originates from a study of cytomegalovirus exposure and HLA in healthy donors. PCR involved 60 Vbeta and 13 Jbeta primers. Libraries were prepared by immunoSEQ multiplex PCR; TCRdb keeps only in-frame clonotypes and omits some of them. This table holds around 150,000 clones, roughly 70% found once. The CDR3 extends over 16 amino acids. Looked up from germline, CDR1 is LGHNA and CDR2 is YSLEER. The J segment lost 0 bases and the V segment lost 4 bases, leaving 9 bases of the junction unmatched. This clone was recorded a few times. The chain links TRBV4-3 to TRBJ2-7, with 7 positions matching TRBD1. The specimen sequenced was PBMCs. This TCR derives from a woman in her twenties or thirties in good health and CMV-seronegative. The CDR3 region is CASSPEARDSSYEQYF. The CDR3 nucleotides read TGCGCCAGCAGCCCGGAGGCCCGGGACAGCTCCTACGAGCAGTACTTC.